This TCR beta chain was captured in a study of tumor-infiltrating lymphocytes in oesophageal squamous cell carcinoma. TCRdb recomputed calls from the PCR reads with MiXCR, one row per CDR3 protein. This sample has approximately 20,000 distinct CDR3 sequences; under 50% occur once, and the top ten carry more than 9%. This clonotype was observed many times. V was pared by 4 bases and J by 6 bases, with 15 bases between. The CDR3 totals 14 residues. Germline V gene lookup returns CDR1 SGHTA and CDR2 FQGNSA. This TCR came from a male donor with esophageal squamous cell carcinoma. This chain links TRBV7-2 with TRBJ1-1; D is undetermined. Sequenced sample: normal esophageal tissue next to the tumor. In nucleotides, the CDR3 is TGTGCCAGCAGCTCCATACTGATATTGGCTGAAGCTTTCTTT. This encodes CASSSILILAEAFF.